The clone carrying this T cell receptor (beta chain) was seen at least ten times. No antigen is known for it. Amplified regions were TCR beta CDR3 sequences from RNA transcripts. First-round RT-PCR of the TCR CDR3 relied on the HTBI primer set. In TCRdb, the multiplex PCR reads were re-called with MiXCR into one record per CDR3 protein. The repertoire holds 95,000 to 110,000 distinct CDR3 sequences, with 47% as singletons. These data are taken from a study of T cells in Graves' hyperthyroidism and ophthalmopathy. Points from the study as a whole: In the blood, most expanded thyroid clonotypes above 0.001 appeared as well.

Disease duration under 2 months; hyperthyroidism patients were aged 18 to 65. A patient was excluded if there was uncontrolled infection, other autoimmune disease, pregnancy or lactation. PBMCs were collected from a roughly 9.7 ml volume of fresh peripheral blood. Trimming left V 4 bases short and J 7 bases short, with 15 bases between. Germline loops: CDR1 SGHDT, CDR2 YYEEEE. The CDR3 is 14 residues long. Material: blood. The sequence was obtained from a man aged 35-49 years with Graves' hyperthyroidism. The rearrangement links TRBV5-6 to TRBJ2-1, with a tentative D call TRBD2 (6 bases). CDR3 protein: CASSPLVEGNEQFF. The CDR3 region has the DNA TGTGCCAGCAGCCCTCTGGTGGAGGGGAATGAGCAGTTCTTC.